Included here is one T cell receptor beta chain sequence, with context. The antigen is unknown. This record comes from a study of T cells expressing NK-cell markers. The wider study: Sorted CD3+CD56+NKG2C+, CD3+CD56+NKG2C- and CD3+CD56-NKG2C+ T-cell subsets were beta-chain profiled. Seven donors tested HCMV-seropositive and one tested seronegative among the eight sequenced.

TCRdb reanalyzed the 5' RACE reads and collapses them to one entry per CDR3 protein, without DNA. This sample contains 130,000 to 150,000 distinct CDR3 sequences. Study findings and constraints: More than 5 donors showed dominant NKG2C+ clonotypes comprising roughly 1.0-7.5% of their CD8+ T cells. There were a handful of donors in whom these clonotypes also led the CD3+CD56-NKG2C+ fraction.

Germline loops: CDR1 SGHAT, CDR2 FQNNGV. CDR3 size: 14 residues. The TCR originated in a man younger than 35 in good health. The sample consisted of blood T cells: a sorted CD56 or NKG2C T cell subset, CD4+ or CD8+ T cells, or bulk PBMC T cells (not recorded which). The chain links TRBV11-2 to TRBJ2-1; the TRBD1 assignment by TCRdb is unverifiable without DNA. This chain's CDR3 is CASSSPDAYNEQFF.